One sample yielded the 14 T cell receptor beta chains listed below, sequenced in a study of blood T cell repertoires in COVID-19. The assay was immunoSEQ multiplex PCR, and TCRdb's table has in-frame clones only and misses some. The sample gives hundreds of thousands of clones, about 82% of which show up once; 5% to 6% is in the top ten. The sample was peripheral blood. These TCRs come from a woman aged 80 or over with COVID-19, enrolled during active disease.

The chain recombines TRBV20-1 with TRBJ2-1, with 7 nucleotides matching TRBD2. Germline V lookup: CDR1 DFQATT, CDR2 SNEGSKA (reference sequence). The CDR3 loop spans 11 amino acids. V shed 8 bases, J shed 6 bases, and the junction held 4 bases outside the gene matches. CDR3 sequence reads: CSRRGINEQFF. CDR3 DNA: TGCAGTCGGCGGGGGATCAATGAGCAGTTCTTC.

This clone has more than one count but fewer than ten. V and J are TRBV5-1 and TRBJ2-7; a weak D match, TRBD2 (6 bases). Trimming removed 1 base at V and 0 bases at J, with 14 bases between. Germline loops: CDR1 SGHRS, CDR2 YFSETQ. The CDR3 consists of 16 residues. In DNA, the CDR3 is TGCGCCAGCAGCTTGCATGGGGGGTATAGCTCCTACGAGCAGTACTTC. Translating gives CASSLHGGYSSYEQYF.

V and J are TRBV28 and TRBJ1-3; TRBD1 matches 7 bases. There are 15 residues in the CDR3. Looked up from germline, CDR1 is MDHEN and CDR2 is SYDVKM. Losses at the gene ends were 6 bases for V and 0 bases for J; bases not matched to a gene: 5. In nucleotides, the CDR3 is TGTGCCAGCAGGGACTGGGACAGCTCTGGAAACACCATATATTTT. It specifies CASRDWDSSGNTIYF.

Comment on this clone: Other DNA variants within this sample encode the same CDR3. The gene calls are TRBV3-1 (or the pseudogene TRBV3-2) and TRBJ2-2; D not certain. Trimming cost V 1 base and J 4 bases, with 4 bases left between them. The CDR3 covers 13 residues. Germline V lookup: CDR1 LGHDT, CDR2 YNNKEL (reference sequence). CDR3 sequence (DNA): TGTGCCAGCAGCCAAGTCCGCACCGGGGAGCTGTTTTTT. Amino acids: CASSQVRTGELFF.

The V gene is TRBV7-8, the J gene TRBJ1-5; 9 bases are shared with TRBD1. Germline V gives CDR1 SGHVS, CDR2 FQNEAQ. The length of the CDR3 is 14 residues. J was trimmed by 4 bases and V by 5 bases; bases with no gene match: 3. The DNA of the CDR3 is TGTGCCAGCAGCCGGACAGGGGTAAATCAGCCCCAGCATTTT. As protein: CASSRTGVNQPQHF.

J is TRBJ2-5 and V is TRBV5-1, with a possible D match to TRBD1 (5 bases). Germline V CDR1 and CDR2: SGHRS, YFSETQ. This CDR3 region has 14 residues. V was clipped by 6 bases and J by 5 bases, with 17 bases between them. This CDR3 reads CASTSGWVGETQYF. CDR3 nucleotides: TGCGCCAGCACTTCAGGGTGGGTGGGCGAGACCCAGTACTTC.

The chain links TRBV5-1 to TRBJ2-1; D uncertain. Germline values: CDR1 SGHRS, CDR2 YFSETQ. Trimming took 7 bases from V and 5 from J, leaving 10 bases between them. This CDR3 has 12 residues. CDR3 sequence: CASFSPDNEQFF. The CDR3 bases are TGCGCCAGCTTCTCTCCCGACAATGAGCAGTTCTTC.

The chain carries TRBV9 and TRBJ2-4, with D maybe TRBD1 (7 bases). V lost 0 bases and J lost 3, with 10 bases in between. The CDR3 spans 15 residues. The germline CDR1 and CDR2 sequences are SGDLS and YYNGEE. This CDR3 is CASSVGQGGKNIQYF. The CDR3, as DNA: TGTGCCAGCAGCGTAGGGCAGGGGGGCAAAAACATTCAGTACTTC.

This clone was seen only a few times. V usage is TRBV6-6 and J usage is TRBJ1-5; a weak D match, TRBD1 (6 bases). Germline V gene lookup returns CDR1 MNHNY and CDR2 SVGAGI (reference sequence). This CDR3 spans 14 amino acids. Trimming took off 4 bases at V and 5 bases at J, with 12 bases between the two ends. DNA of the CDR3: TGTGCCAGCAGTTTCACTTCAGGGGATCAGCCCCAGCATTTT. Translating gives CASSFTSGDQPQHF.

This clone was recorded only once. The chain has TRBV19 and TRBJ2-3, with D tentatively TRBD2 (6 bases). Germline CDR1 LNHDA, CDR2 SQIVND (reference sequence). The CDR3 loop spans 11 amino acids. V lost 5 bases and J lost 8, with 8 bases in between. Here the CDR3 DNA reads TGTGCCAGTAGTGCCGGGAGTACGCAGTATTTT. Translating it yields CASSAGSTQYF.

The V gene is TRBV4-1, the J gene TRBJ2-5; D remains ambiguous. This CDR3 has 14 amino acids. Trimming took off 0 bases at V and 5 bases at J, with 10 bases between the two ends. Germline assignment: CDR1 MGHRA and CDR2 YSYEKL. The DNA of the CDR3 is TGCGCCAGCAGCCAAGATATCGGCAGGGAGACCCAGTACTTC. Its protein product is CASSQDIGRETQYF.

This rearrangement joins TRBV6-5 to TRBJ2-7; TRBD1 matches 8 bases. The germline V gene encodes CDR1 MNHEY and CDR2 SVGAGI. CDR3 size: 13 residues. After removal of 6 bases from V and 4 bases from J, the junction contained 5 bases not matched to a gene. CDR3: CASSSGTGYEQYF. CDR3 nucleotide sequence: TGTGCCAGCAGCTCCGGGACAGGTTACGAGCAGTACTTC.

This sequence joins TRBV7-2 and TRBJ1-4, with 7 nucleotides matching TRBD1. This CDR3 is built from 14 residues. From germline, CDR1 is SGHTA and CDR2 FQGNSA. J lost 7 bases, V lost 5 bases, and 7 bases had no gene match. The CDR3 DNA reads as TGTGCCAGCAGCACCGGACAGGTTTTTGAAAAACTGTTTTTT. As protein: CASSTGQVFEKLFF.

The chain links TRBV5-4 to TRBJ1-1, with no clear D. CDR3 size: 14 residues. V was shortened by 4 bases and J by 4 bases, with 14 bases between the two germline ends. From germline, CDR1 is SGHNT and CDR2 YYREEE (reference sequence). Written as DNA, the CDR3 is TGTGCCAGCAGCAACCGGGAGAGGAGCACTGAAGCTTTCTTT. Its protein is CASSNRERSTEAFF.